This T cell receptor (beta chain) was captured in a study of cytomegalovirus exposure and HLA in healthy donors. Study-level points and caveats: It was in a later analysis that TCR association rates were seen to vary by HLA locus, highest for DRB1 and lowest for HLA-C.

The PCR was carried out with 60 Vbeta primers and 13 Jbeta primers. Some clones are missing from TCRdb's copy, which holds only in-frame ones; the method was immunoSEQ multiplex PCR. Its listing shows 150,000 to 200,000 clones. CDR1 is SEHNR and CDR2 is FQNEAQ in the germline V gene (reference sequence). The CDR3 loop spans 15 amino acids. The V and J ends lost 5 bases and 2 bases, in that order; junction bases with no gene match: 2. As to this clone: No antigen is known for it.

The material sequenced was PBMCs. The clonotype comes from a woman aged 60-75 years in good health and CMV-seronegative. This chain links TRBV7-9 with TRBJ2-1; TRBD2 agrees at 11 bases. The CDR3 sequence is CASSRSGRAYNEQFF. The CDR3 region has the DNA TGTGCCAGCAGCCGTAGCGGGAGGGCCTACAATGAGCAGTTCTTC.